This entry lists 8 T cell receptor delta chains sequenced from one sample in a study of delta chains in infants with herpesvirus infections. Gamma-chain- and delta-chain-specific primers converted PBMC RNA into TCR cDNA. TCRdb reprocessed the RT-PCR reads using CATT. The top ten clones hold roughly a quarter of a sample with 550 to 700 delta-chain clones, roughly 63% of them seen once. The sample here was peripheral blood, taken at time point 4 of longitudinal follow-up. The receptors were sampled from a human donor who was a Ugandan infant, either HIV-exposed or HIV-unexposed (not recorded which).

As for this clone: A single base is all that separates this from a far larger clone, so a read error is likely. The V and J genes are TRDV2 and TRDJ1, with TRDD3 identical over 9 bases. J gave up 14 bases and V 4 bases, and 16 bases lay outside the gene matches. Germline V gene data show CDR1 as GEAIGNYY and CDR2 as EKD. This CDR3 contains 14 residues. CDR3 residues: CACEPLLGEIEGIF. The CDR3 region has the DNA TGTGCCTGTGAGCCCCTACTGGGGGAGATTGAAGGTATCTTT.

As concerns this clone: It is likely a read error: a sequence one base away is far more abundant. The V call is TRAV23/DV6, the J call TRDJ1; 13 nucleotides agree with TRDD3. Germline lookup yields CDR1 NTAFDY and CDR2 IRPDVSE (reference sequence). CDR3 size: 19 residues. The CDR3 DNA reads TGTGCTGGGCCCGTCTGCCCGTTCGTACTGGGGGATACGTTAATTGAACTCATCTTT. Its protein product is CAGPVCPFVLGDTLIELIF. Supplemented by reference TRAV23/DV6 and TRDJ1, the full variable domain reads QQQVKQSPQSLIVQKGGISIINCAYENTAFDYFPWYQQFPGKGPALLIAIRPDVSEKKEGRFTISFNKSAKQFSLHIMDSQPGDSATYFCAGPVCPFVLGDTLIELIFGKGTRVTVEP.

As to this clone: This likely reflects a read error, since a far larger clone is one base away. The J gene is TRDJ1, the V gene TRDV1; 12 bases agree with TRDD3. J gave up 0 bases and V 3 bases, and 29 bases lay outside the gene matches. This CDR3 spans 25 amino acids. From germline, CDR1 is TSWWSYY and CDR2 QGS. The CDR3 DNA is TGTGCTCTTGGGGATCAAAACTCCTTCCTCCATTTGACCGTACTGGGGGATACTCACACCGATAAACTCATCTTT. It codes for CALGDQNSFLHLTVLGDTHTDKLIF.

This clone was seen once. A single base is all that separates this from a far larger clone, so a read error is likely. J is TRDJ1 and V is TRAV29/DV5; maybe TRDD3 (7 bases). V lost 0 bases, J lost 13 bases, and 34 bases lay in between. CDR1 and CDR2 (germline): NSMFDY, ISSIKDK. This CDR3 spans 18 amino acids. The CDR3 protein is CAASVDIPKRWGTGVNIF. CDR3 coding DNA: TGTGCAGCAAGCGTCGATATTCCTAAGAGGTGGGGTACTGGGGTAAACATCTTT.

As for this clone: A far larger clone is a single base away, which makes a read error likely. This chain links TRDV2 with TRDJ1; 11 nucleotides align to TRDD3. Germline V lookup: CDR1 GEAIGNYY, CDR2 EKD. CDR3 length: 14 residues. Trimming took 2 bases from V and 9 from J; bases not matched to a gene: 7. CDR3 coding DNA: TGTGCCTGTGACAGCAAACTGGGGGATAGGGAACTCATCTTT. Amino acids: CACDSKLGDRELIF.

A word on this clone: A far larger clone is off by one base, so a read error is likely. At the DNA level, this CDR3 is encoded by other sequences in the same sample as well. CDR3 in DNA: TGTGCTCTTGGGACCTTGCCTTCCTACCTCTCTTCGTACTGGGGGACGAATACTGATAAACTCATCTTT. It is translated as CALGTLPSYLSSYWGTNTDKLIF. The V gene is TRDV1, the J gene TRDJ1; TRDD2 or TRDD3 may be the D gene (9 bases each). The V gene's germline CDR1 is TSWWSYY and CDR2 QGS. Trimming left V 5 bases short and J 5 bases short, with 42 bases between. The CDR3 is 23 residues long.

Worth noting for this clone: With a far larger clone one base away, a read error is the likely cause. The genes are TRDV1 and TRDJ1; 9 nucleotides agree with TRDD3. CDR1 is TSWWSYY, CDR2 QGS, per germline. Trimming cost V 0 bases and J 10 bases; bases outside gene matches: 21. CDR3 length equals 19 residues. Here the CDR3 reads CALGELPYRVLGEWIGLIF. DNA of the CDR3: TGTGCTCTTGGGGAACTTCCCTACAGGGTACTGGGGGAGTGGATCGGACTCATCTTT.

This clone has only a few counts. Given a far larger clone just one base away, this is likely a sequencing read error. The chain carries TRDV2 and TRDJ3; 10 nucleotides agree with TRDD3. The CDR3 is 21 amino acids. V gave up 3 bases and J gave up 0 bases; unmatched junction bases: 13. The germline gives CDR1 GEAIGNYY, CDR2 EKD. CDR3 nucleotides: TGTGCCTGTGACCCCGCAAGGCTGGGGGATAGCGACTCCTGGGACACCCGACAGATGTTTTTC. It specifies CACDPARLGDSDSWDTRQMFF.